This TCR beta chain originates from a study of blood T cell repertoires in COVID-19. Looking at the study overall: Samples taken during acute and convalescent COVID-19 were collected in the United States, Italy and Spain.

Authors' processing steps: By means of reference gene primer amplification, nucleated cell counts were estimated. Method: immunoSEQ multiplex PCR; TCRdb's copy keeps in-frame clones and lacks some. The DNA was the basis for D and trimming; V, J and clone size are from that table. Of 40,000 to 50,000 clones in the sample, about 82% were seen once. Trimming removed 3 bases from V and 3 bases from J; junction bases left unmatched: 11. The CDR3 extends over 16 amino acids. Looked up from germline, CDR1 is KGHSH and CDR2 is LQKENI. Sequenced sample: peripheral blood. The source is a man aged 45 to 65 with active COVID-19. The J gene is TRBJ2-7, the V gene TRBV18, with TRBD2 matching over 7 bases. CDR3 coding DNA: TGTGCCAGCTCACCCCCGGGAGGCCAAGGGGACTACGAGCAGTACTTC. As protein: CASSPPGGQGDYEQYF.